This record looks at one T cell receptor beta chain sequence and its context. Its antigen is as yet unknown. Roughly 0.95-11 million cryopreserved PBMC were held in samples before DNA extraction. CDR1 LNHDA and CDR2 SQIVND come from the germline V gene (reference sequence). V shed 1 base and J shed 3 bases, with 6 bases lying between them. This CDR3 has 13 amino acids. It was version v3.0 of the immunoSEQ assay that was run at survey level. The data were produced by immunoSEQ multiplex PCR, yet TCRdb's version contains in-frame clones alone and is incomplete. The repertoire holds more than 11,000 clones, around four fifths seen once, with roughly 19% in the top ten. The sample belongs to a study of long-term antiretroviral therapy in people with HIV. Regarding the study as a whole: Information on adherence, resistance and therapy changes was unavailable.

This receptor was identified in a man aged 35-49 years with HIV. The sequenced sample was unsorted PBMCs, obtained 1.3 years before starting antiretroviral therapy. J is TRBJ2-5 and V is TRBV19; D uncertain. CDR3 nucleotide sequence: TGTGCCAGTAGTATAGCGCCAGAAGAGACCCAGTACTTC. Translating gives CASSIAPEETQYF.